This passage covers 24 T cell receptor beta chains from one sample sequenced in a study of cytotoxic CD8 clonotypes in ibrutinib-treated CLL. The table came from immunoSEQ multiplex PCR; TCRdb's copy has only in-frame clones and leaves some out. The table has about 300,000 clones, 67% seen once. Specimen: PBMCs, collected after 36 months of ibrutinib treatment. The receptors originated from a human donor with chronic lymphocytic leukemia.

V and J are TRBV27 and TRBJ2-5; D may be TRBD2 (6 bases). Germline V lookup: CDR1 MNHEY, CDR2 SMNVEV (reference sequence). CDR3 length: 15 amino acids. V lost 0 bases to trimming and J lost 5 bases, with 13 bases between them. CDR3 sequence reads: CASSLSGRSGETQYF. The CDR3 region has the DNA TGTGCCAGCAGTTTATCGGGAAGGAGCGGGGAGACCCAGTACTTC.

This CDR3 is CASSQNRGLAYEQYF. Here the CDR3 DNA reads TGTGCCAGCAGTCAGAACAGGGGACTAGCTTACGAGCAGTACTTC. The chain combines TRBV6-5 with TRBJ2-7; TRBD2 aligns across 9 bases. The CDR3 extends over 15 amino acids. V lost 5 bases and J lost 4; bases outside the gene matches: 9. Per germline, CDR1 MNHEY and CDR2 SVGAGI.

The CDR3 sequence: CASSLGKGAGGYTF. The DNA of the CDR3 is TGCGCCAGCAGCCTCGGAAAAGGGGCTGGTGGCTACACCTTC. V is TRBV4-3 and J is TRBJ1-2; a possible D gene is TRBD1 (5 bases). The CDR3 loop spans 14 amino acids. Trimming removed 4 bases from V and 7 bases from J, with 16 bases in between. Germline assignment: CDR1 LGHNA and CDR2 YSLEER.

The J gene is TRBJ2-5, the V gene TRBV12-5; the match to TRBD1 covers 8 bases. The length of the CDR3 is 14 residues. The V and J ends lost 3 bases and 6 bases, in that order; junction bases with no gene match: 6. Germline V gives CDR1 LGHNT, CDR2 FRNRAP. The CDR3 here is CASGLDRGLKTQYF. The CDR3, as DNA: TGTGCTAGTGGTTTAGACAGGGGTTTGAAGACCCAGTACTTC.

This rearrangement joins TRBV19 to TRBJ2-1; D remains unclear. Germline-derived CDR1 and CDR2 are LNHDA and SQIVND (reference sequence). V was cut by 4 bases and J by 5 bases, with 0 bases left in between. The CDR3 runs to 10 residues. CDR3 protein: CASSNNEQFF. In nucleotides, the CDR3 is TGTGCCAGTAGTAACAATGAGCAGTTCTTC.

The chain recombines TRBV5-4 with TRBJ2-3; possibly TRBD2 for D (5 bases). Trimming took 0 bases from V and 5 from J, leaving 10 bases between them. CDR3 length: 14 amino acids. From germline, CDR1 is SGHNT and CDR2 YYREEE (reference sequence). The CDR3 DNA reads as TGTGCCAGCAGCTTGGGTCACGAGGGAGATACGCAGTATTTT. Its protein product is CASSLGHEGDTQYF.

The V call is TRBV27, the J call TRBJ2-1; 7 bases align to TRBD2. V lost 3 bases and J lost 3; bases outside the gene matches: 5. The CDR3 extends over 15 amino acids. Germline V lookup: CDR1 MNHEY, CDR2 SMNVEV (reference sequence). CDR3 coding DNA: TGTGCCAGCAGTTTTTTTGCGGGGGACTACAATGAGCAGTTCTTC. Translated: CASSFFAGDYNEQFF.

CDR3 DNA: TGTGCCAGCAGTTTCGAGTCCCGCAGCTCCTACGAGCAGTACTTC. The encoded protein is CASSFESRSSYEQYF. V gene TRBV28 combines with J gene TRBJ2-7; unclear D gene. V was cut by 3 bases and J by 0 bases, with 12 bases left in between. Germline lookup yields CDR1 MDHEN and CDR2 SYDVKM. This CDR3 comprises 15 residues.

The chain links TRBV28 to TRBJ1-4; D remains ambiguous. Between the trimmed V and J ends, which lost 0 bases and 5 bases, there was a span of 10 bases. The CDR3 spans 15 residues. Germline CDR1 MDHEN, CDR2 SYDVKM. CDR3 residues: CASSLWRARNEKLFF. DNA for the CDR3: TGTGCCAGCAGTTTATGGAGGGCACGGAATGAAAAACTGTTTTTT.

The genes are TRBV7-3 and TRBJ2-1; D call uncertain. V was trimmed by 2 bases and J by 9 bases, leaving 11 bases between them. This CDR3 has 13 residues. Germline assignment: CDR1 SGHTA and CDR2 FQGTGA. The CDR3 DNA reads as TGTGCCAGCAGCTTATGGGCGCAGGCTGAGCAGTTCTTC. It specifies CASSLWAQAEQFF.

This clone has only one observation. CDR3: CASTKGGEQYF. The DNA for the CDR3 is TGTGCCAGCACCAAGGGGGGCGAGCAGTACTTC. The rearrangement uses TRBV7-2 and TRBJ2-7, with D perhaps TRBD1 or TRBD2 (6 bases each). Trimming pared 7 bases from V and 6 bases from J, leaving 10 bases between. Per the germline V gene, CDR1 is SGHTA and CDR2 is FQGNSA. This CDR3 has 11 amino acids.

Only one count was recorded for this clone. The rearrangement links TRBV9 to TRBJ1-6; D unresolved. CDR3 length: 14 residues. CDR1 SGDLS and CDR2 YYNGEE come from the germline V gene. V was trimmed by 4 bases and J by 2 bases, leaving 7 bases between them. The CDR3 sequence is CASSRDPYNSPLHF. CDR3 sequence (DNA): TGTGCCAGCAGCCGTGACCCCTATAATTCACCCCTCCACTTT.

The CDR3 DNA reads TGTGCCAGCAGTTTAACTCCGGCCCTTTCTGGCTACACCTTC. Translating gives CASSLTPALSGYTF. The chain employs TRBV27 and TRBJ1-2; D unclear. There are 14 residues in the CDR3. From germline, CDR1 is MNHEY and CDR2 SMNVEV (reference sequence). The V and J ends lost 2 bases and 7 bases respectively, with 14 bases between them.

The chain couples TRBV6-5 to TRBJ1-1; perhaps TRBD1 as D (5 bases). The CDR3 spans 15 residues. V shed 2 bases and J shed 1 base, with 11 bases lying between them. The germline gives CDR1 MNHEY, CDR2 SVGAGI. In DNA form, the CDR3 reads TGTGCCAGCAGTTACACCCGAGGGACGAACACTGAAGCTTTCTTT. This encodes CASSYTRGTNTEAFF.

The chain uses TRBV4-1 and TRBJ2-7; D gene unclear. The CDR3 runs to 15 residues. Germline V lookup: CDR1 MGHRA, CDR2 YSYEKL. The V end lost 2 bases, the J end lost 7 bases, and 18 bases lay between the germline ends. The CDR3 region has the DNA TGCGCCAGCAGCCAAATCCGCCTTACCGGTGGGGAGCAGTACTTC. It specifies CASSQIRLTGGEQYF.

The CDR3 DNA reads as TGCGCCAGCAGCCAAGAAAGGAGCACAGATACGCAGTATTTT. Translation: CASSQERSTDTQYF. The chain carries TRBV4-1 and TRBJ2-3; D remains unclear. The CDR3 runs to 14 residues. The V and J ends lost 0 bases and 0 bases respectively, with 4 bases between them. In germline, CDR1 is MGHRA, CDR2 YSYEKL.

V and J are TRBV13 and TRBJ2-1, with 7 bases identical to TRBD1. J lost 0 bases, V lost 5 bases, and 4 bases had no gene match. This CDR3 contains 15 residues. CDR1 is PRHDT, CDR2 FYEKMQ, per germline (reference sequence). This CDR3 reads CASSVTGASYNEQFF. CDR3 DNA sequence: TGTGCCAGCAGCGTCACAGGGGCCTCCTACAATGAGCAGTTCTTC.

The V gene is TRBV6-5, the J gene TRBJ1-3; TRBD1 is a possible D gene (5 bases). The length of the CDR3 is 14 residues. Trimming removed 2 bases at V and 2 bases at J, with 7 bases between. Germline assignment: CDR1 MNHEY and CDR2 SVGAGI. CDR3 sequence reads: CASSYGGTGNTIYF. CDR3 DNA: TGTGCCAGCAGTTACGGGGGAACTGGAAACACCATATATTTT.

The CDR3 coding sequence is TGTGCCAGCAGTGAAACAGGCATGCATCAGCCCCAGCATTTT. This codes for CASSETGMHQPQHF. The chain combines TRBV27 with TRBJ1-5; D is possibly TRBD1 (5 bases). The CDR3 contains 14 residues. Germline V gene lookup returns CDR1 MNHEY and CDR2 SMNVEV (reference sequence). The ends were cut back, 5 bases at V and 5 bases at J, with 13 bases in the middle.

V and J are TRBV7-8 and TRBJ1-2; weak D call: TRBD1 (5 bases). Trimming left V 2 bases short and J 6 bases short, with 19 bases between. The CDR3 extends over 16 amino acids. Germline lookup yields CDR1 SGHVS and CDR2 FQNEAQ. The CDR3 DNA sequence: TGTGCCAGCAGCTTATGGGGGTGGGGCAGGGTTGATGGCTACACCTTC. The encoded protein is CASSLWGWGRVDGYTF.

The chain couples TRBV19 to TRBJ2-2, with 12 nucleotides matching TRBD1. The CDR3 extends over 18 amino acids. V lost 6 bases and J lost 4; bases outside the gene matches: 12. Germline V lookup: CDR1 LNHDA, CDR2 SQIVND (reference sequence). CDR3 DNA: TGTGCCAGTAGCCTAGGGACAGGGGGCATTATGGGCACCGGGGAGCTGTTTTTT. Encoded protein: CASSLGTGGIMGTGELFF.

This rearrangement joins TRBV5-1 to TRBJ2-1; 7 bases align to TRBD1. The germline CDR1 and CDR2 sequences are SGHRS and YFSETQ. The CDR3 loop spans 16 amino acids. V shed 5 bases, J shed 0 bases, and the junction held 8 bases outside the gene matches. The CDR3 loop reads CASRTGRPSSYNEQFF. The CDR3 DNA sequence: TGCGCCAGCAGGACAGGGCGACCTAGCTCCTACAATGAGCAGTTCTTC.

The gene calls are TRBV7-2 and TRBJ2-1; D is undetermined. CDR1 is SGHTA and CDR2 is FQGNSA in the germline V gene. The ends were cut back, 4 bases at V and 3 bases at J, with 19 bases in the middle. The CDR3 is 17 amino acids. CDR3 in DNA: TGTGCCAGCAGCTCAGGTGGTTGGCCCTGGAACTACAATGAGCAGTTCTTC. This encodes CASSSGGWPWNYNEQFF.

V and J are TRBV2 and TRBJ1-2; D remains ambiguous. The CDR3 extends over 12 amino acids. Germline lookup yields CDR1 SNHLY and CDR2 FYNNEI. V gave up 8 bases and J gave up 6 bases, with 13 bases separating them. The CDR3 is CASGTEVNGYTF. The CDR3 coding sequence is TGTGCCAGCGGTACCGAAGTTAATGGCTACACCTTC.